This TCR beta chain was sequenced for a study of blood T cell repertoires in COVID-19. Individuals aged about 18 to 89 years were recruited from roughly 22 US areas. Cohort 3 donors were reported recovered after two negative PCRs, clearance, or symptom resolution. Some clones are missing from TCRdb's copy, which holds only in-frame ones; the method was immunoSEQ multiplex PCR. The repertoire holds some 420,000 clones, with around 89% as singletons. Germline V gene data show CDR1 as LNHDA and CDR2 as SQIVND (reference sequence). After removal of 5 bases from V and 3 bases from J, the junction contained 8 bases not matched to a gene. CDR3 length: 15 amino acids.

This chain uses TRBV19 with TRBJ2-3; 7 nucleotides line up with TRBD1. The origin of this receptor is a young man who had recovered from COVID-19. Sequenced material: PBMCs or T cells enriched from blood (not recorded which). The CDR3 reads CASSSPGQPTDTQYF. CDR3 nucleotides: TGTGCCAGTAGTTCGCCGGGACAGCCAACAGATACGCAGTATTTT.